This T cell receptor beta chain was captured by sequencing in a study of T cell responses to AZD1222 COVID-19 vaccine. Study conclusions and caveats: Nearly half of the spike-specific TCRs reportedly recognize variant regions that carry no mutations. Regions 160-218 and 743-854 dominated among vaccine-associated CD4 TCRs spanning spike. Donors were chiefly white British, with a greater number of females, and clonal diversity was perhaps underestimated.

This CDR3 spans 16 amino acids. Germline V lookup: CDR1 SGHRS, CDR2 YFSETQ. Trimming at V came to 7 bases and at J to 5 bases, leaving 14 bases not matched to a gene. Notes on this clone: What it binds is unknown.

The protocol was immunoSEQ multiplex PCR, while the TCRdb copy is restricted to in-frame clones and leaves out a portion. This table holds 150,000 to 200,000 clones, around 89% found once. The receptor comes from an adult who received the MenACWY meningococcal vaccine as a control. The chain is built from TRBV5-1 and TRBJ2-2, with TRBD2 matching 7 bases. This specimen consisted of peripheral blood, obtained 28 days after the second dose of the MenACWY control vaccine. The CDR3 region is CASHGLDGGNTGELFF. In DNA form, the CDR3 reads TGCGCCAGCCATGGACTAGATGGAGGAAATACCGGGGAGCTGTTTTTT.